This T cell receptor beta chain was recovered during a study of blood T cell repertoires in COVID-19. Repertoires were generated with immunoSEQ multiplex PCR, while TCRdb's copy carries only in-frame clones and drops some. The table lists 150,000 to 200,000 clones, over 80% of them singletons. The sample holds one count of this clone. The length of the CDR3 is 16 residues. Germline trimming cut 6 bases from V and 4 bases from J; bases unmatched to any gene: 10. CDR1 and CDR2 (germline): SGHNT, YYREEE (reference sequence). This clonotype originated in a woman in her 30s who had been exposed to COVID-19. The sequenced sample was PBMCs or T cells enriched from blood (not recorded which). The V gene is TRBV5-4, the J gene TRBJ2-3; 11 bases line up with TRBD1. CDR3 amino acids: CASTPWGQGVADTQYF. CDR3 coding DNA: TGTGCCAGCACCCCTTGGGGACAGGGGGTCGCAGATACGCAGTATTTT.